These 7 T cell receptor beta chains share one sample of origin, sequenced in a study of cytomegalovirus exposure and HLA in healthy donors. The PCR had 60 Vbeta and 13 Jbeta primers. Only in-frame clones appear in the TCRdb table, and some are missing; sequencing was by immunoSEQ multiplex PCR. The repertoire holds about 83,000 clones, with 75% to 85% as singletons. Sequenced sample: PBMCs. The receptors here all came from a woman in her 30s in good health and CMV-seronegative.

This clone was picked up one time. V is TRBV5-1 and J is TRBJ1-1; no clear D gene. There are 14 residues in the CDR3. The germline V gene has CDR1 SGHRS and CDR2 YFSETQ. Trimming stripped 0 bases from V and 3 bases from J, with 9 bases between. CDR3 DNA sequence: TGCGCCAGCAGCTTGGTTGCGGGTGACACTGAAGCTTTCTTT. Translation: CASSLVAGDTEAFF. The variable domain in full, completed from reference TRBV5-1 and TRBJ1-1, reads KAGVTQTPRYLIKTRGQQVTLSCSPISGHRSVSWYQQTPGQGLQFLFEYFSETQRNKGNFPGRFSGRQFSNSRSEMNVSTLELGDSALYLCASSLVAGDTEAFFGQGTRLTVV.

The chain recombines TRBV5-1 with TRBJ1-1; D remains unclear. The germline CDR1 and CDR2 sequences are SGHRS and YFSETQ. CDR3 length: 14 residues. The V and J ends lost 5 bases and 12 bases respectively, with 23 bases between them. CDR3 bases: TGCGCCAGCAGTTTTACCGGGGTCTCACCGGGAACTTTCTTT. Its translation: CASSFTGVSPGTFF.

Worth noting for this clone: The junction departs from germline at one end; a sequencing error may be responsible. The genes are TRBV7-9 and TRBJ2-2; 10 bases map to TRBD2. Germline V gene data show CDR1 as SEHNR and CDR2 as FQNEAQ (reference sequence). The CDR3 contains 18 residues. CDR3: CSSSLVPSGSRSTGELFF. CDR3 bases: TGTTCCAGCAGCTTAGTCCCTAGCGGGAGTCGTAGCACCGGGGAGCTGTTTTTT.

This sequence joins TRBV15 and TRBJ2-7; 9 bases map to TRBD1. With V trimmed by 0 bases and J by 6 bases, 6 bases remained unmatched. This CDR3 spans 15 amino acids. Germline-derived CDR1 and CDR2 are LNHNV and YYDKDF (reference sequence). In DNA, the CDR3 is TGTGCCACCAGCAGAGAGGGACAGGGCGTTTCCGAGCAGTACTTC. Translation gives CATSREGQGVSEQYF. Together with reference TRBV15 and TRBJ2-7, the CDR3 gives the full variable domain: DAMVIQNPRYQVTQFGKPVTLSCSQTLNHNVMYWYQQKSSQAPKLLFHYYDKDFNNEADTPDNFQSRRPNTSFCFLDIRSPGLGDTAMYLCATSREGQGVSEQYFGPGTRLTVT.

The chain employs TRBV6-5 and TRBJ1-2, with no clear D. This CDR3 has 16 residues. Trimming took off 0 bases at V and 1 base at J, with 12 bases between the two ends. Germline assignment: CDR1 MNHEY and CDR2 SVGAGI. CDR3 protein: CASSYSTTFLNYGYTF. The CDR3 nucleotides are TGTGCCAGCAGTTACTCGACGACTTTCCTTAACTATGGCTACACCTTC.

The chain joins TRBV6-1 to TRBJ1-5; 8 bases are shared with TRBD1. Looked up from germline, CDR1 is MNHNS and CDR2 is SASEGT. The CDR3 spans 15 residues. After removal of 3 bases from V and 2 bases from J, the junction contained 3 bases not matched to a gene. CDR3 in DNA: TGTGCCAGCAGTGAGCAGGGGGCGGGCAATCAGCCCCAGCATTTT. Residues: CASSEQGAGNQPQHF.

The chain joins TRBV7-2 to TRBJ2-5; TRBD2 might be the D (5 bases). Germline assignment: CDR1 SGHTA and CDR2 FQGNSA. CDR3 length equals 13 residues. V was shortened by 0 bases and J by 3 bases, with 5 bases between the two germline ends. CDR3 sequence: CASSLAREETQYF. CDR3 sequence (DNA): TGTGCCAGCAGCTTAGCGCGGGAAGAGACCCAGTACTTC.